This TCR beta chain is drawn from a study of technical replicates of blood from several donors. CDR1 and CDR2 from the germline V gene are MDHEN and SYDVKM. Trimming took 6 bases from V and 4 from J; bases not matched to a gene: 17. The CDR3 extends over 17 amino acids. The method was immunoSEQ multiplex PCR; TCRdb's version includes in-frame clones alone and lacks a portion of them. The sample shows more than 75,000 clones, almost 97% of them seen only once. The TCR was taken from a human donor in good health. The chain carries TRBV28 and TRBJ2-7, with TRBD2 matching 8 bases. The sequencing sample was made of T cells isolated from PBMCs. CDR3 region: CASRGAGVASGLYEQYF. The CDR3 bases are TGTGCCAGCAGGGGGGCCGGGGTGGCTAGCGGGCTATACGAGCAGTACTTC. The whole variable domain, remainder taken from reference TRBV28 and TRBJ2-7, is DVKVTQSSRYLVKRTGEKVFLECVQDMDHENMFWYRQDPGLGLRLIYFSYDVKMKEKGDIPEGYSVSREKKERFSLILESASTNQTSMYLCASRGAGVASGLYEQYFGPGTRLTVT.